A selection of T cell receptor beta chains follows, all from one sample in a study of blood T cell repertoires in COVID-19. Clones were read by immunoSEQ multiplex PCR, and TCRdb kept only the in-frame ones, dropping some. Among about 150,000 clones listed, roughly 80% were seen once. The sequenced sample consisted of PBMCs or T cells enriched from blood (not recorded which). The receptor source for this set is a man between 45 and 60 years old who had recovered from COVID-19. Both conserved end residues are part of each CDR3. Each record gives: D gene, clone size, V gene, J gene, CDR3 protein, CDR3 DNA. The D gene is left open where the match is weak. The size of a clone is reported for some rows only, either as once, few or many, or as a class for expanded clones.

d_call: -; clone_size: -; v_call: TRBV11-2; j_call: TRBJ2-7; cdr3_aa: CASSSRDRKPYEQYF; cdr3_nt: TGTGCCAGCAGCTCCCGCGACAGGAAGCCCTACGAGCAGTACTTC
d_call: TRBD1; clone_size: few; v_call: TRBV18; j_call: TRBJ2-3; cdr3_aa: CASSGTGASTDTQYF; cdr3_nt: TGTGCCAGCTCCGGGACAGGGGCTAGCACAGATACGCAGTATTTT
d_call: TRBD2; clone_size: once; v_call: TRBV10-3; j_call: TRBJ2-3; cdr3_aa: CAISPGTSDFDTQYF; cdr3_nt: TGTGCCATCAGCCCCGGGACTAGCGATTTTGATACGCAGTATTTT
d_call: TRBD1; clone_size: few; v_call: TRBV6-5; j_call: TRBJ1-2; cdr3_aa: CASSYSTGGLYYGYTF; cdr3_nt: TGTGCCAGCAGTTACTCGACAGGGGGACTTTACTATGGCTACACCTTC
d_call: TRBD1; clone_size: -; v_call: TRBV10-3; j_call: TRBJ1-2; cdr3_aa: CAISELVRGRDGYTF; cdr3_nt: TGTGCCATCAGTGAGTTAGTCAGGGGGCGAGATGGCTACACCTTC
d_call: -; clone_size: -; v_call: TRBV3-1/TRBV3-2; j_call: TRBJ1-4; cdr3_aa: CASSQKVLQSTNEKLFF; cdr3_nt: TGTGCCAGCAGCCAAAAGGTGTTACAGTCAACTAATGAAAAACTGTTTTTT
d_call: -; clone_size: -; v_call: TRBV6-2/TRBV6-3; j_call: TRBJ2-2; cdr3_aa: CASSASYTGNTGELFF; cdr3_nt: TGTGCCAGCAGCGCGAGTTATACAGGGAACACCGGGGAGCTGTTTTTT
d_call: -; clone_size: -; v_call: TRBV27; j_call: TRBJ1-6; cdr3_aa: CASSTHNSYNSPLHF; cdr3_nt: TGTGCCAGCAGTACCCACAACTCCTATAATTCACCCCTCCACTTT
d_call: TRBD1; clone_size: once; v_call: TRBV11-2; j_call: TRBJ2-5; cdr3_aa: CASSPTRDRGWETQYF; cdr3_nt: TGTGCCAGCAGCCCAACCCGGGACAGGGGTTGGGAGACCCAGTACTTC
d_call: -; clone_size: -; v_call: TRBV6-2/TRBV6-3; j_call: TRBJ2-7; cdr3_aa: CASSQGKRQYF; cdr3_nt: TGTGCCAGCAGTCAGGGGAAGCGGCAGTACTTC
d_call: -; clone_size: once; v_call: TRBV7-3; j_call: TRBJ2-7; cdr3_aa: CASSKALTYEQYF; cdr3_nt: TGTGCCAGCAGCAAAGCTTTGACCTACGAGCAGTACTTC
d_call: -; clone_size: few; v_call: TRBV4-3; j_call: TRBJ1-1; cdr3_aa: CASSQGSGWNTEAFF; cdr3_nt: TGCGCCAGCAGCCAAGGGTCAGGGTGGAACACTGAAGCTTTCTTT
d_call: -; clone_size: -; v_call: TRBV5-1; j_call: TRBJ1-2; cdr3_aa: CASSLRSGSQDGYTF; cdr3_nt: TGCGCCAGCAGCCTGCGCTCGGGGTCGCAGGATGGCTACACCTTC
d_call: -; clone_size: -; v_call: TRBV14; j_call: TRBJ2-3; cdr3_aa: CASSQSPRAHTDTQYF; cdr3_nt: TGTGCCAGCAGCCAGAGTCCCAGGGCCCACACAGATACGCAGTATTTT
d_call: TRBD1; clone_size: -; v_call: TRBV7-8; j_call: TRBJ1-2; cdr3_aa: CASSTRTGFDGYTF; cdr3_nt: TGTGCCAGCAGCACTCGGACAGGGTTCGATGGCTACACCTTC
d_call: TRBD1; clone_size: -; v_call: TRBV27; j_call: TRBJ2-3; cdr3_aa: CASSLSKGARQTDTQYF; cdr3_nt: TGTGCCAGCAGTTTATCGAAGGGGGCGAGGCAGACAGATACGCAGTATTTT
d_call: TRBD1; clone_size: -; v_call: TRBV7-8; j_call: TRBJ1-5; cdr3_aa: CASSRQGFDQPQHF; cdr3_nt: TGTGCCAGCAGCAGACAGGGATTCGATCAGCCCCAGCATTTT
d_call: TRBD1; clone_size: -; v_call: TRBV2; j_call: TRBJ2-5; cdr3_aa: CASKSLDRAEVTQYF; cdr3_nt: TGTGCCAGCAAGTCACTAGACAGGGCCGAAGTGACCCAGTACTTC
d_call: TRBD1; clone_size: once; v_call: TRBV30; j_call: TRBJ1-6; cdr3_aa: CAWSTGQGGYNSPLHF; cdr3_nt: TGTGCCTGGAGTACGGGACAGGGGGGTTATAATTCACCCCTCCACTTT
d_call: -; clone_size: once; v_call: TRBV11-3; j_call: TRBJ2-2; cdr3_aa: CASSLASGTGELFF; cdr3_nt: TGTGCCAGCAGCTTAGCGTCAGGGACCGGGGAGCTGTTTTTT
d_call: TRBD1; clone_size: -; v_call: TRBV7-6; j_call: TRBJ2-7; cdr3_aa: CASSLAPRQGGSYEQYF; cdr3_nt: TGTGCCAGCAGCTTAGCTCCAAGACAGGGCGGCTCCTACGAGCAGTACTTC
d_call: -; clone_size: -; v_call: TRBV19; j_call: TRBJ2-7; cdr3_aa: CASSITGFSYEQYF; cdr3_nt: TGTGCCAGTAGTATCACCGGGTTCTCCTACGAGCAGTACTTC
d_call: TRBD2; clone_size: -; v_call: TRBV10-3; j_call: TRBJ2-2; cdr3_aa: CAIRGTSGGKLTGELFF; cdr3_nt: TGTGCCATCCGGGGGACTAGCGGGGGCAAATTAACCGGGGAGCTGTTTTTT
d_call: -; clone_size: -; v_call: TRBV4-2; j_call: TRBJ2-7; cdr3_aa: CASSQGRGLYTPYEQYF; cdr3_nt: TGTGCCAGCAGCCAAGGGAGGGGACTTTATACACCCTACGAGCAGTACTTC
d_call: TRBD1; clone_size: -; v_call: TRBV6-5; j_call: TRBJ1-4; cdr3_aa: CASSYGYRGGEKLFF; cdr3_nt: TGTGCCAGCAGTTACGGCTACAGGGGGGGTGAAAAACTGTTTTTT
d_call: TRBD2; clone_size: -; v_call: TRBV7-2; j_call: TRBJ2-5; cdr3_aa: CASSLASGGLVRETQYF; cdr3_nt: TGTGCCAGCAGCTTAGCTAGCGGGGGTTTAGTTCGGGAGACCCAGTACTTC
d_call: TRBD1; clone_size: -; v_call: TRBV29-1; j_call: TRBJ1-2; cdr3_aa: CSVWTGEYGYTF; cdr3_nt: TGCAGCGTTTGGACAGGGGAGTATGGCTACACCTTC
d_call: -; clone_size: -; v_call: TRBV4-3; j_call: TRBJ2-1; cdr3_aa: CASSQELQGPYNEQFF; cdr3_nt: TGCGCCAGCAGCCAAGAACTACAGGGCCCCTACAATGAGCAGTTCTTC
d_call: -; clone_size: few; v_call: TRBV7-2; j_call: TRBJ1-5; cdr3_aa: CASSTAGSSNQPQHF; cdr3_nt: TGTGCCAGCAGCACCGCCGGGTCAAGCAATCAGCCCCAGCATTTT
d_call: TRBD2; clone_size: -; v_call: TRBV5-4; j_call: TRBJ2-7; cdr3_aa: CASSLASGGAGYEQYF; cdr3_nt: TGTGCCAGCAGCTTGGCTAGCGGGGGGGCTGGATACGAGCAGTACTTC
d_call: -; clone_size: -; v_call: TRBV24-1; j_call: TRBJ1-1; cdr3_aa: CATSETGVAEAFF; cdr3_nt: TGTGCCACCAGTGAGACAGGAGTCGCTGAAGCTTTCTTT
d_call: TRBD2; clone_size: -; v_call: TRBV9; j_call: TRBJ2-1; cdr3_aa: CASSVALAGYYNEQFF; cdr3_nt: TGTGCCAGCAGCGTTGCTCTAGCGGGCTATTACAATGAGCAGTTCTTC
d_call: -; clone_size: -; v_call: TRBV7-9; j_call: TRBJ2-7; cdr3_aa: CASSSPAAGAGTYEQYF; cdr3_nt: TGTGCCAGCAGTTCTCCCGCCGCAGGGGCAGGGACCTACGAGCAGTACTTC